This T cell receptor beta chain stems from a study of identical twins. A single record per CDR3 protein comes from TCRdb applying MiXCR to the 5' RACE reads. The data contain 250,000 to 350,000 distinct CDR3 sequences, roughly 8.6% of them singletons. This clonotype has only a few counts. From germline, CDR1 is DFQATT and CDR2 SNEGSKA (reference sequence). This CDR3 region has 14 residues. V trimming: 5 bases; J trimming: 1 base; junction bases outside the gene matches: 3. The same specimen was also included in a second study, on yellow fever vaccine responses in identical twins.

The sample taken for sequencing was CD8+ T cells sorted from blood. The gene calls are TRBV20-1 and TRBJ2-2; TRBD1 aligns across 8 bases. The TCR comes from a woman under 30 in good health. CDR3: CSAQGQGNTGELFF. The CDR3 DNA sequence: TGCAGTGCTCAAGGACAGGGGAACACCGGGGAGCTGTTTTTT.